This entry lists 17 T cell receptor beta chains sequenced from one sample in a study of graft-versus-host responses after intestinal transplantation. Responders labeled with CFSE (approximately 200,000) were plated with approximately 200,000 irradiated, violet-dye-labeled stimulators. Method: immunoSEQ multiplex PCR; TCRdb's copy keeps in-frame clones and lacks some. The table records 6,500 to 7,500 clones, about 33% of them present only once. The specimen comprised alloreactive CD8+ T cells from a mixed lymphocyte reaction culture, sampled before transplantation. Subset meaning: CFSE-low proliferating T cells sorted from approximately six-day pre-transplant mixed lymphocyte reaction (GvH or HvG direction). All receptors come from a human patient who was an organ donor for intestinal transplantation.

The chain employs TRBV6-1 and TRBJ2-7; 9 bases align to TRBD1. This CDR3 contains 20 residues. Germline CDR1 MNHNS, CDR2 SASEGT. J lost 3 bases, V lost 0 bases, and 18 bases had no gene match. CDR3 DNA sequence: TGTGCCAGCAGTGAAGCACAAACGGGACAGGGTAATATAAATGGCTACGAGCAGTACTTC. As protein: CASSEAQTGQGNINGYEQYF.

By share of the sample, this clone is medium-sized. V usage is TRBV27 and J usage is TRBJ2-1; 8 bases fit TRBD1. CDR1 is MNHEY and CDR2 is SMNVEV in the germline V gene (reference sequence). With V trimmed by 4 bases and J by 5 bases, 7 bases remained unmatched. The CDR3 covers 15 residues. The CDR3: CASSSTGELNNEQFF. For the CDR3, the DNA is TGTGCCAGCAGTTCGACAGGGGAATTGAACAATGAGCAGTTCTTC.

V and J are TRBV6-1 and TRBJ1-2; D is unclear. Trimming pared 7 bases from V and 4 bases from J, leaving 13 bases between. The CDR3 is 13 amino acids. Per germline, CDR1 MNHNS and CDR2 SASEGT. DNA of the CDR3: TGTGCCAGCAAGAGGGTTTTCGGCTATGGCTACACCTTC. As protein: CASKRVFGYGYTF.

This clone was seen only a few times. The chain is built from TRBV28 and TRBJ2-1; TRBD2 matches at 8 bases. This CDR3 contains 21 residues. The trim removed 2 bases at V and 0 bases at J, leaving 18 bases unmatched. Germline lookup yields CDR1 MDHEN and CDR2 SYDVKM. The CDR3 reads CASSLTGLAPGIPGSYNEQFF. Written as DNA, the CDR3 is TGTGCCAGCAGTTTAACCGGACTAGCCCCCGGTATCCCTGGCTCCTACAATGAGCAGTTCTTC.

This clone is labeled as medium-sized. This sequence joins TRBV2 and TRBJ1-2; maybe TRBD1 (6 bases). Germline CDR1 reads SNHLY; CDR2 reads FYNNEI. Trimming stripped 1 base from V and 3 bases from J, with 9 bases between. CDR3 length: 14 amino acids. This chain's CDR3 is CASSEGRTDYGYTF. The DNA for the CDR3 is TGTGCCAGCAGTGAAGGACGGACAGACTATGGCTACACCTTC.

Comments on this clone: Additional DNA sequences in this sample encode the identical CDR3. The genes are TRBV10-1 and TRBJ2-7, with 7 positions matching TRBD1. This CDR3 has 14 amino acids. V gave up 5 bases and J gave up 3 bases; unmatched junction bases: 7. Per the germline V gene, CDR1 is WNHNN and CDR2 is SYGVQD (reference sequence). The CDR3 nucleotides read TGCGCCAGCAGTCCGAGGACAGGATACTACGAGCAGTACTTC. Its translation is CASSPRTGYYEQYF.

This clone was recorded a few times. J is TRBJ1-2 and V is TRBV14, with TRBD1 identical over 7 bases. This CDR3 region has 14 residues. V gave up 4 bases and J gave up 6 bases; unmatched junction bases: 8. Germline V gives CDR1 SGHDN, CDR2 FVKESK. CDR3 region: CASSRDRVLHGYTF. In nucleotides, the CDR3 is TGTGCCAGCAGCCGTGACAGGGTCTTGCATGGCTACACCTTC. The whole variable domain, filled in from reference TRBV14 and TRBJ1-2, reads EAGVTQFPSHSVIEKGQTVTLRCDPISGHDNLYWYRRVMGKEIKFLLHFVKESKQDESGMPNNRFLAERTGGTYSTLKVQPAELEDSGVYFCASSRDRVLHGYTFGSGTRLTVV.

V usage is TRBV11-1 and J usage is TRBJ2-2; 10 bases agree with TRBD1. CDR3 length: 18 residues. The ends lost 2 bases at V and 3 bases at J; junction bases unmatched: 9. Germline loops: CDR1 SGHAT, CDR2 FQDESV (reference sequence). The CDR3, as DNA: TGTGCCAGCAGCTTAAGACTAGGGGACAGGGGATACACCGGGGAGCTGTTTTTT. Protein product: CASSLRLGDRGYTGELFF.

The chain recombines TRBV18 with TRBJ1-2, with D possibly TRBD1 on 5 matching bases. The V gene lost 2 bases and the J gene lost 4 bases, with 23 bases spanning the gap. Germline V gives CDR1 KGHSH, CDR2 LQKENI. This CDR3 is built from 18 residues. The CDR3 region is CASSPVGAGYRFFYGYTF. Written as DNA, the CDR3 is TGTGCCAGCTCACCAGTAGGGGCAGGGTACCGATTTTTCTATGGCTACACCTTC. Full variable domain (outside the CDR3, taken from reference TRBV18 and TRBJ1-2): NAGVMQNPRHLVRRRGQEARLRCSPMKGHSHVYWYRQLPEEGLKFMVYLQKENIIDESGMPKERFSAEFPKEGPSILRIQQVVRGDSAAYFCASSPVGAGYRFFYGYTFGSGTRLTVV.

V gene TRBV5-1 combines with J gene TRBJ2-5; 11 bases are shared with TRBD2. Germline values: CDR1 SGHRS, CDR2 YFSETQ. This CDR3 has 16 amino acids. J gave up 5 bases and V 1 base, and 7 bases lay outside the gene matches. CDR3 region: CASSLLLAGGRETQYF. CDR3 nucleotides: TGCGCCAGCAGCTTGCTCCTAGCGGGGGGTCGGGAGACCCAGTACTTC.

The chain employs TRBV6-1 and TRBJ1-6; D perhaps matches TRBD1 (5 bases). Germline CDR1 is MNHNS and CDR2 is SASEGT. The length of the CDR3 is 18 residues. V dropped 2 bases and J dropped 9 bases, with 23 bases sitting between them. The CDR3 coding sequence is TGTGCCAGCAGTGAAATCTTTTACGAGGCAGGGCGACCTTCACCCCTCCACTTT. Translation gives CASSEIFYEAGRPSPLHF.

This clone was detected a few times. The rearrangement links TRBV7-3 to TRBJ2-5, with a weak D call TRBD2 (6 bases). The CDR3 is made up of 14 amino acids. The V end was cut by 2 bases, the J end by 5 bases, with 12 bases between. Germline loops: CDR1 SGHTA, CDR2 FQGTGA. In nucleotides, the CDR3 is TGTGCCAGCAGCTTAGTGGGAGGATTCGAGACCCAGTACTTC. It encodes CASSLVGGFETQYF. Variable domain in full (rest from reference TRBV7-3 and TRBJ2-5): GAGVSQTPSNKVTEKGKYVELRCDPISGHTALYWYRQSLGQGPEFLIYFQGTGAADDSGLPNDRFFAVRPEGSVSTLKIQRTERGDSAVYLCASSLVGGFETQYFGPGTRLLVL.

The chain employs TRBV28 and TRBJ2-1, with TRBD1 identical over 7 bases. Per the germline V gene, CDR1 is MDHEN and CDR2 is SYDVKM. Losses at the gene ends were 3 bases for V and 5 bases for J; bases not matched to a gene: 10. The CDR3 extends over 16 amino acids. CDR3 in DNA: TGTGCCAGCAGTTTGATTCGGGACAGCCTTAACAATGAGCAGTTCTTC. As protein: CASSLIRDSLNNEQFF.

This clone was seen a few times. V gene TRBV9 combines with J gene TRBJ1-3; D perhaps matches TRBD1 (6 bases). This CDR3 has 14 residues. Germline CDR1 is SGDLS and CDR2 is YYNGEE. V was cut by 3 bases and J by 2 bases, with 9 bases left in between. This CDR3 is CASSETGTGNTIYF. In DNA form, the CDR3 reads TGTGCCAGCAGCGAAACAGGGACTGGAAACACCATATATTTT.

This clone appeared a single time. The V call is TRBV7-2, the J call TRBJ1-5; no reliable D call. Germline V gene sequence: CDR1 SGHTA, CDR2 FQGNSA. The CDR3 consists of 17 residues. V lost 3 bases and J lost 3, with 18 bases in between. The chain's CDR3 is CASSLIAGRYYNQPQHF. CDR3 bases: TGTGCCAGCAGCTTGATCGCCGGGAGATATTACAATCAGCCCCAGCATTTT.

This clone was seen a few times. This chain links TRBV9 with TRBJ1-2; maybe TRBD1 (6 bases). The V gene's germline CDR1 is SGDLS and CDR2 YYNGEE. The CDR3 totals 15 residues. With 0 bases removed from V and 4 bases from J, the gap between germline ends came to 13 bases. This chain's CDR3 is CASSVVGGRFYGYTF. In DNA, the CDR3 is TGTGCCAGCAGCGTAGTCGGGGGGCGTTTCTATGGCTACACCTTC.

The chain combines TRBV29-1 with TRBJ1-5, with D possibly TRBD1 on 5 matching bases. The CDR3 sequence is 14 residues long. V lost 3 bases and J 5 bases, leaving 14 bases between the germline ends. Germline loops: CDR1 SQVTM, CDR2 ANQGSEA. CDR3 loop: CSVEGGNLDQPQHF. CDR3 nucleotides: TGCAGCGTTGAGGGGGGGAATTTGGATCAGCCCCAGCATTTT.